What follows are 18 T cell receptor beta chains derived from one specimen sequenced in a study of identical twins (dated by TCRdb to 2015 to 2016). The library was built by means of 5' RACE. The reads were generated on an Illumina HiSeq 2000. The public reads were reanalyzed by TCRdb: fastp trimming at Q25, MiXCR alignment, in-frame beta chains only. Identical CDR3 proteins give one entry, which carries the most common genes and DNA. The sample table records about 240,000 distinct CDR3 sequences; 12% of these occur just once. The leading ten clones occupy 4% to 5% of the sample. These data were also filed under a second study, of yellow fever vaccine responses in identical twins.

Specimen: memory (CD45RO+) T cells sorted from blood. Reading the label with the study, this specimen's cell subset or site is: CD45RO+ enriched T cells. These receptors were taken from a woman aged 18 to 35 in good health.

The chain links TRBV28 to TRBJ2-1; 11 bases fit TRBD2. V trimming: 5 bases; J trimming: 0 bases; junction bases outside the gene matches: 12. This CDR3 contains 19 residues. CDR1 and CDR2 from the germline V gene are MDHEN and SYDVKM. In DNA, the CDR3 is TGTGCCAGCAGTGGGACTAGCGGAATCCCCCCTGGCTCCTACAATGAGCAGTTCTTC. Its protein is CASSGTSGIPPGSYNEQFF.

This clonotype has more than one count but fewer than ten. The rearrangement joins TRBV7-6 to TRBJ2-3, with 11 bases matching TRBD1. The germline gives CDR1 SGHVS, CDR2 FNYEAQ. Trimming removed 5 bases from V and 3 bases from J; junction bases left unmatched: 4. The CDR3 runs to 15 residues. The CDR3 here is CASSTGDRGTDTQYF. CDR3 DNA sequence: TGTGCCAGCAGCACTGGGGACAGGGGGACAGATACGCAGTATTTT.

This chain links TRBV28 with TRBJ1-2, with D uncertain. Germline lookup yields CDR1 MDHEN and CDR2 SYDVKM. This CDR3 spans 13 amino acids. V lost 0 bases to trimming and J lost 2 bases, with 4 bases between them. CDR3 in amino acids: CASSLWDNYGYTF. The CDR3 DNA follows: TGTGCCAGCAGTTTATGGGACAACTATGGCTACACCTTC.

This clonotype was found a few times. J is TRBJ2-5 and V is TRBV5-1, with 7 bases identical to TRBD2. CDR1 is SGHRS, CDR2 YFSETQ, per germline. Trimming cost V 6 bases and J 1 base; bases outside gene matches: 15. The CDR3 loop spans 17 amino acids. In nucleotides, the CDR3 is TGCGCCAGCACTCTGGGGTCTAGCGGAGTTCTCCAAGAGACCCAGTACTTC. This encodes CASTLGSSGVLQETQYF.

A few counts support this clonotype. The chain joins TRBV7-2 to TRBJ2-5, with 10 bases fitting TRBD2. The V gene end was trimmed by 1 base and the J gene end by 4 bases; junction bases not matched to a gene: 0. The CDR3 totals 14 residues. The germline gives CDR1 SGHTA, CDR2 FQGNSA. The CDR3 loop reads CASSLVAGGETQYF. CDR3 in DNA: TGTGCCAGCAGCTTAGTAGCGGGGGGAGAGACCCAGTACTTC.

This rearrangement joins TRBV12-3 or TRBV12-4 to TRBJ2-5, with 11 bases matching TRBD2. This CDR3 is 15 amino acids long. Germline trimming cut 6 bases from V and 1 base from J; bases unmatched to any gene: 4. CDR3 coding DNA: TGTGCCAGCAGGCTTAGCGGGAGGGTCCAAGAGACCCAGTACTTC. Amino acids: CASRLSGRVQETQYF.

V gene TRBV15 combines with J gene TRBJ2-7; the D gene is possibly TRBD2 (5 bases). The V end was cut by 4 bases, the J end by 6 bases, with 10 bases between. The CDR3 runs to 12 residues. The V gene's germline CDR1 is LNHNV and CDR2 YYDKDF (reference sequence). CDR3 sequence: CATSIEGREQYF. The CDR3 DNA is TGTGCCACCAGCATCGAGGGTCGCGAGCAGTACTTC.

The chain uses TRBV2 and TRBJ1-6; D gene unclear. This CDR3 is 16 amino acids long. V was trimmed by 6 bases and J by 7 bases, leaving 19 bases between them. The germline V gene encodes CDR1 SNHLY and CDR2 FYNNEI. CDR3 in DNA: TGTGCCAGCAGCCGTCCGACGTCCGGCGGCAATTCACCCCTCCACTTT. This gives the protein CASSRPTSGGNSPLHF. Full variable domain (remainder filled in from reference TRBV2 and TRBJ1-6): EPEVTQTPSHQVTQMGQEVILRCVPISNHLYFYWYRQILGQKVEFLVSFYNNEISEKSEIFDDQFSVERPDGSNFTLKIRSTKLEDSAMYFCASSRPTSGGNSPLHFGNGTRLTVT.

This chain connects TRBV20-1 to TRBJ1-2; D is unresolved. The CDR3 loop spans 12 amino acids. Germline loops: CDR1 DFQATT, CDR2 SNEGSKA (reference sequence). V was trimmed by 2 bases and J by 3 bases, leaving 7 bases between them. The CDR3 spells CSARWGDYGYTF. Here the CDR3 DNA reads TGCAGTGCTAGATGGGGAGACTATGGCTACACCTTC.

This clonotype was observed many times. The chain employs TRBV7-2 and TRBJ1-2, with D possibly matching TRBD1 (5 bases). The CDR3 spans 16 residues. Germline assignment: CDR1 SGHTA and CDR2 FQGNSA. V lost 5 bases and J 2 bases, leaving 18 bases between the germline ends. The CDR3 nucleotides read TGTGCCAGCAGCCACGGCCTGGGGGGTTTAAACTATGGCTACACCTTC. Translated, it gives CASSHGLGGLNYGYTF.

In its sample, this clonotype was seen a few times. J is TRBJ1-6 and V is TRBV7-3; TRBD1 is a possible D gene (6 bases). Germline V gene sequence: CDR1 SGHTA, CDR2 FQGTGA. CDR3 length equals 15 residues. V was cut by 2 bases and J by 7 bases, with 12 bases left in between. The CDR3, as DNA: TGTGCCAGCAGCTTACGACAGGTTGCCAATTCACCCCTCCACTTT. Its translation is CASSLRQVANSPLHF. The full variable domain, completed using reference TRBV7-3 and TRBJ1-6, is GAGVSQTPSNKVTEKGKYVELRCDPISGHTALYWYRQSLGQGPEFLIYFQGTGAADDSGLPNDRFFAVRPEGSVSTLKIQRTERGDSAVYLCASSLRQVANSPLHFGNGTRLTVT.

Turning to this clonotype: A read error may account for a junction end that differs from germline. The CDR3: CSVDKRPIGFVF. In DNA form, the CDR3 reads TGCAGCGTTGATAAAAGGCCTATTGGATTTGTCTTC. J is TRBJ2-1 and V is TRBV29-1; no reliable D call. This CDR3 is 12 amino acids long. The germline gives CDR1 SQVTM, CDR2 ANQGSEA.

In its sample, this clonotype was seen a few times. V is TRBV28 and J is TRBJ2-5; 7 bases match TRBD2. Germline values: CDR1 MDHEN, CDR2 SYDVKM. After removal of 2 bases from V and 3 bases from J, the junction contained 3 bases not matched to a gene. CDR3 size: 14 residues. The CDR3 DNA reads TGTGCCAGCAGTTTAAGCCTAGCGGAAGAGACCCAGTACTTC. It codes for CASSLSLAEETQYF.

This clonotype was observed a few times. The rearrangement uses TRBV20-1 and TRBJ2-2; D ambiguous. The CDR3 totals 15 residues. CDR1 DFQATT and CDR2 SNEGSKA come from the germline V gene (reference sequence). V lost 6 bases and J 1 base, leaving 15 bases between the germline ends. The CDR3 DNA follows: TGCAGTGCCCCCCCGCCGGGCCGGAACACCGGGGAGCTGTTTTTT. The encoded protein is CSAPPPGRNTGELFF.

The table lists this clonotype with many counts. The chain is built from TRBV12-3 or TRBV12-4 and TRBJ2-7; D is ambiguous. The CDR3 spans 13 residues. Trimming cost V 1 base and J 5 bases, with 9 bases left between them. Here the CDR3 DNA reads TGTGCCAGCAGTTTAGAAGGAGTGAACGAGCAGTACTTC. The encoded protein is CASSLEGVNEQYF.

This chain joins TRBV7-8 and TRBJ2-1, with TRBD1 as a possible D gene (5 bases). With 7 bases removed from V and 7 bases from J, the gap between germline ends came to 8 bases. Germline V gene sequence: CDR1 SGHVS, CDR2 FQNEAQ. The CDR3 covers 11 residues. The DNA of the CDR3 is TGTGCCAGCAACGCAGGGAATGAGCAGTTCTTC. Protein product: CASNAGNEQFF.

The J gene is TRBJ2-7, the V gene TRBV13; 9 nucleotides match TRBD1. The germline V gene has CDR1 PRHDT and CDR2 FYEKMQ (reference sequence). CDR3 length: 15 amino acids. Trimming removed 3 bases from V and 4 bases from J; junction bases left unmatched: 7. The CDR3 here is CASSLVGQGGYEQYF. The CDR3 bases are TGTGCCAGCAGCTTGGTGGGACAGGGAGGTTACGAGCAGTACTTC.

Many counts were recorded for this clonotype. This chain uses TRBV10-3 with TRBJ1-2, with TRBD1 matching over 8 bases. The V gene's germline CDR1 is ENHRY and CDR2 SYGVKD. The J segment lost 2 bases and the V segment lost 3 bases, leaving 2 bases of the junction unmatched. The CDR3 sequence is 14 residues long. CDR3 coding DNA: TGTGCCATCAGTGAAGGACAGGGAAACTATGGCTACACCTTC. Translating it yields CAISEGQGNYGYTF.